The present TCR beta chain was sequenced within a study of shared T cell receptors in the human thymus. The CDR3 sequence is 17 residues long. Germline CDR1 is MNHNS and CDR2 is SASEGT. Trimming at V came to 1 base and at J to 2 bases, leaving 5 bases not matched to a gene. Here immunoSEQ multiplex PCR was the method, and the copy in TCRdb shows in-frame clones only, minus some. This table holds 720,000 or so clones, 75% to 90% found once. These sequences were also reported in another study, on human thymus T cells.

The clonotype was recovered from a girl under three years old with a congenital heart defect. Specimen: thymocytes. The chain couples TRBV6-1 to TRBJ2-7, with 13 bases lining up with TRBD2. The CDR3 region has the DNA TGTGCCAGCAGTGAAGAGACTAGCGGGGGGCCTACCTACGAGCAGTACTTC. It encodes CASSEETSGGPTYEQYF.